This paragraph reports one T cell receptor beta chain. Profiled with immunoSEQ multiplex PCR; TCRdb holds only in-frame clones, not every one. The sample has about 84,000 clones; over 65% are singletons. This record comes from a study of OX40 agonist ivuxolimab in advanced cancers. Study-level background: Patients were treated with ivuxolimab, an agonistic anti-OX40 (CD134) antibody. Three patients had partial responses: one hepatocellular carcinoma, two cutaneous melanoma.

At baseline, cycle 4 day 1, and cycle 7 day 1, blood was sampled. Germline loops: CDR1 SEHNR, CDR2 FQNEAQ (reference sequence). The CDR3 runs 15 residues. With 5 bases clipped from V and 0 bases from J, the junction kept 3 bases outside the gene matches. The receptor was derived from an adult with an advanced solid tumor such as melanoma, head and neck, liver or kidney cancer. This specimen consisted of CD4+ or CD8+ T cells sorted from blood, obtained in a trial of the OX40 agonist ivuxolimab. J is TRBJ2-2 and V is TRBV7-9, with 7 bases identical to TRBD1. CDR3 loop: CASSPGTANTGELFF. CDR3 sequence (DNA): TGTGCCAGCAGCCCAGGGACAGCGAACACCGGGGAGCTGTTTTTT.